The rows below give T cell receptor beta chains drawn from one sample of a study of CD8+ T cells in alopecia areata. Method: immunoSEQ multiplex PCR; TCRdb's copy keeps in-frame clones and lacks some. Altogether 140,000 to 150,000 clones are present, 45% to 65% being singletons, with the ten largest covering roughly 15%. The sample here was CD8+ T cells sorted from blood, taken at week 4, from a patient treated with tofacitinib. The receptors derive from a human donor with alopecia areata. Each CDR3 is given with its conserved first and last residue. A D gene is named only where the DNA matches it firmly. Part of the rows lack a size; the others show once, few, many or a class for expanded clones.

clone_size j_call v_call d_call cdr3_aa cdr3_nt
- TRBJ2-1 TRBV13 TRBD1 CASSRDRGQYNEQFF TGTGCCAGCAGCCGTGACAGGGGGCAATACAATGAGCAGTTCTTC
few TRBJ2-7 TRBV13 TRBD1 CASSPDRGYYEQYF TGTGCCAGCAGCCCGGACAGGGGGTACTACGAGCAGTACTTC
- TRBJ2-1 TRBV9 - CASSPEVGGPYNEQFF TGTGCCAGCAGCCCCGAGGTGGGGGGCCCTTACAATGAGCAGTTCTTC
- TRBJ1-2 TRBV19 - CASTPESSYGYTF TGTGCCAGTACCCCCGAGAGTTCTTATGGCTACACCTTC
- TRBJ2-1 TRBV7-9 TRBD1 CASRSTGDTEQFF TGTGCCAGCAGGTCAACAGGGGATACTGAGCAGTTCTTC
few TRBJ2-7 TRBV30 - CAWEHQPYEQYF TGTGCCTGGGAGCACCAACCCTACGAGCAGTACTTC
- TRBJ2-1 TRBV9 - CASSPRDPRDEQFF TGTGCCAGCAGCCCGCGGGACCCGCGGGATGAGCAGTTCTTC
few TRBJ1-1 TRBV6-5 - CASSNRGNTEAFF TGTGCCAGCAGTAATCGGGGGAACACTGAAGCTTTCTTT
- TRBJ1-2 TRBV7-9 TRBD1 CASSPGTAISYGYTF TGTGCCAGCAGCCCCGGGACAGCTATCTCCTATGGCTACACCTTC
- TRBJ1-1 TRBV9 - CASSVGQGTEAFF TGTGCCAGCAGCGTAGGGCAGGGCACTGAAGCTTTCTTT
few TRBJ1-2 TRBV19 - CASSIRGAGGYTF TGTGCCAGTAGTATCCGGGGGGCTGGAGGCTACACCTTC
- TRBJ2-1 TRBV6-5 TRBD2 CASSYSAGETYNEQFF TGTGCCAGCAGTTACTCAGCGGGGGAGACCTACAATGAGCAGTTCTTC
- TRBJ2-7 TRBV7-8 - CASSPLPGVDEQYF TGTGCCAGCAGCCCACTACCTGGAGTGGACGAGCAGTACTTC
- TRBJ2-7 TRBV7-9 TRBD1 CASTFRDRGYEQYF TGTGCCAGCACATTCCGGGACAGGGGGTACGAGCAGTACTTC
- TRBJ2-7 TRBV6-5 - CASSPIGGGYEQYF TGTGCCAGCAGTCCTATAGGGGGGGGCTACGAGCAGTACTTC
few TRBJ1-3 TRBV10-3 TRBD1 CAISEPSQGHTIYF TGTGCCATCAGTGAACCCTCACAGGGGCACACCATATATTTT
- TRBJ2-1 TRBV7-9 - CASSPTTEEQFF TGTGCCAGCAGCCCAACGACTGAGGAGCAGTTCTTC
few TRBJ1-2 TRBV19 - CASSLEGVFGYGYTF TGTGCCAGTAGTCTGGAGGGGGTGTTTGGTTATGGCTACACCTTC
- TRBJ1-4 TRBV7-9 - CASSFGTGIGDEKLFF TGTGCCAGCAGCTTCGGTACAGGGATAGGAGATGAAAAACTGTTTTTT
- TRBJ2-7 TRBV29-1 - CSGRDGRSYEQYF TGCAGCGGCCGGGACGGTCGATCCTACGAGCAGTACTTC
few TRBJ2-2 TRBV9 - CASTPGGPNTGELFF TGTGCCAGCACCCCGGGGGGCCCCAACACCGGGGAGCTGTTTTTT
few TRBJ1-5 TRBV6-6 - CASSTPGEGSPQPQHF TGTGCCAGCAGTACTCCCGGGGAAGGATCACCTCAGCCCCAGCATTTT
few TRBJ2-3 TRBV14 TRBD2 CASSQWITGGPTDTQYF TGTGCCAGCAGCCAATGGATAACGGGGGGGCCCACAGATACGCAGTATTTT
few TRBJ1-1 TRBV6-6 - CASSYSEGDTEAFF TGTGCCAGCAGTTACTCGGAAGGTGACACTGAAGCTTTCTTT
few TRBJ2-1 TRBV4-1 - CASSQGVPYNEQFF TGCGCCAGCAGCCAAGGGGTCCCCTACAATGAGCAGTTCTTC
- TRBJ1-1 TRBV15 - CATREGWGTEAFF TGTGCCACCAGAGAGGGTTGGGGCACTGAAGCTTTCTTT
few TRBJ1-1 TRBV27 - CASSPLGHLNTEAFF TGTGCCAGCAGTCCGCTTGGACATCTGAACACTGAAGCTTTCTTT
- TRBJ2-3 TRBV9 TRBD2 CASSALAGGFTDTQYF TGTGCCAGCAGCGCTCTAGCGGGGGGATTCACAGATACGCAGTATTTT
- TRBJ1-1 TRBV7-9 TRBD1 CASSLPQGTGRRTEAFF TGTGCCAGCAGCCTCCCCCAGGGGACAGGCCGAAGGACTGAAGCTTTCTTT
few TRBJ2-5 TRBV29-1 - CSVEGQAGTQYF TGCAGCGTTGAAGGACAGGCCGGGACCCAGTACTTC
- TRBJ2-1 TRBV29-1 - CSVEAQENYNEQFF TGCAGCGTTGAAGCACAGGAGAACTACAATGAGCAGTTCTTC
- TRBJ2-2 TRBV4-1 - CASMGEGAGELFF TGCGCCAGCATGGGAGAGGGAGCCGGGGAGCTGTTTTTT
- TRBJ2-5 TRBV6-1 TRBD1 CASSEVGGTGETQYF TGTGCCAGCAGTGAGGTGGGCGGGACAGGGGAGACCCAGTACTTC
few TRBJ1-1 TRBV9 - CASSVVMGTEAFF TGTGCCAGCAGCGTAGTGATGGGCACTGAAGCTTTCTTT
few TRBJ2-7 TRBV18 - CASSPTRGATSYEQYF TGTGCCAGCTCTCCTACCCGGGGGGCAACTTCCTACGAGCAGTACTTC
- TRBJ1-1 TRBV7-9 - CAQTAVVNTEAFF TGTGCTCAAACGGCCGTAGTGAACACTGAAGCTTTCTTT
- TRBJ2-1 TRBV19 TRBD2 CASSIGQTTGTSGDEQFF TGTGCCAGTAGTATAGGCCAGACTACCGGGACTAGCGGCGATGAGCAGTTCTTC
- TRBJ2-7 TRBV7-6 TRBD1 CASSWGQGNYEQYF TGTGCCAGCAGCTGGGGACAGGGGAACTACGAGCAGTACTTC
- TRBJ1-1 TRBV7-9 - CASSLPEDTEAFF TGTGCCAGCAGCTTACCGGAAGACACTGAAGCTTTCTTT
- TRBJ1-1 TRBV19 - CASSEGDQLVGAFF TGTGCCAGTAGTGAAGGGGATCAGTTGGTGGGGGCTTTCTTT
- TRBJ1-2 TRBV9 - CASSVGGGLYGYTF TGTGCCAGCAGCGTAGGGGGCGGCCTCTATGGCTACACCTTC
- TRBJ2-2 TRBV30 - CAWIGGDERFTGELFF TGTGCCTGGATTGGCGGAGACGAACGGTTCACCGGGGAGCTGTTTTTT
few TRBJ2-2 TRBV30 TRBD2 CAWIGLAGSRDTGELFF TGTGCCTGGATTGGTCTAGCGGGGTCTCGGGACACCGGGGAGCTGTTTTTT
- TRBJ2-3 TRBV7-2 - CASSGWAADTQYF TGTGCCAGCAGCGGCTGGGCCGCGGATACGCAGTATTTT
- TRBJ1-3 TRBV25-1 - CASSGVRGDPGNTIYF TGTGCCAGCAGTGGGGTTAGAGGGGATCCTGGAAACACCATATATTTT
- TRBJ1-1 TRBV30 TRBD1 CAWSVIGDRIAEAFF TGTGCCTGGAGTGTGATAGGGGACAGGATCGCTGAAGCTTTCTTT
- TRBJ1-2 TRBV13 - CASSADTGNYGYTF TGTGCCAGCAGCGCCGACACAGGGAACTATGGCTACACCTTC
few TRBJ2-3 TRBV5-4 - CASSLYADTQYF TGTGCCAGCAGCTTGTACGCAGATACGCAGTATTTT
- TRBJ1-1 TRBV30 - CAWSSGPNTEAFF TGTGCCTGGAGTTCGGGCCCGAACACTGAAGCTTTCTTT
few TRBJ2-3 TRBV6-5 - CASNLGDRHTDTQYF TGTGCCAGCAACCTGGGAGACAGGCACACAGATACGCAGTATTTT